Each of the 18 T cell receptor beta chains below was sequenced from the same sample in a study of Graves' ophthalmopathy and Graves' hyperthyroidism. Scientists amplified the TCR beta CDR3 regions from RNA transcripts. RT-PCR in the first round used HTBI primers; a second-round multiplex PCR followed. Using its own MiXCR run on the multiplex PCR reads, TCRdb lists one record per CDR3 protein. The table lists some 370,000 distinct CDR3 sequences, roughly 17% of them singletons. Sequenced sample: peripheral blood. Every receptor here comes from an adult woman with stable Graves' hyperthyroidism.

CDR3 loop: CADSGTRGHQPQHF. CDR3 nucleotides: TGTGCCGACAGTGGTACGAGGGGGCATCAGCCCCAGCATTTT. This rearrangement joins TRBV6-1 to TRBJ1-5; 7 bases agree with TRBD1. The ends lost 11 bases at V and 5 bases at J; junction bases unmatched: 12. The CDR3 runs 14 residues. In germline, CDR1 is MNHNS, CDR2 SASEGT.

Many counts were recorded for this clonotype. V usage is TRBV29-1 and J usage is TRBJ1-1; 7 nucleotides match TRBD1. Germline assignment: CDR1 SQVTM and CDR2 ANQGSEA. The CDR3 spans 12 residues. V dropped 6 bases and J dropped 7; count of bases not matched to a gene: 8. CDR3 in amino acids: CSVRPNRGEAFF. The CDR3 DNA sequence: TGCAGCGTCCGGCCTAACAGGGGTGAAGCTTTCTTT.

This clonotype was picked up many times. V is TRBV28 and J is TRBJ2-5, with TRBD1 as a possible D gene (5 bases). The CDR3 contains 14 residues. V was cut by 2 bases and J by 5 bases, with 12 bases left in between. CDR1 and CDR2 from the germline V gene are MDHEN and SYDVKM. The CDR3 DNA reads as TGTGCCAGCAGTTTACCCGGCAGGGTTGAGACCCAGTACTTC. This sequence encodes CASSLPGRVETQYF.

This clonotype was counted at least ten times. The chain has TRBV20-1 and TRBJ1-2; D is undetermined. V lost 0 bases and J 2 bases, leaving 13 bases between the germline ends. Per the germline V gene, CDR1 is DFQATT and CDR2 is SNEGSKA (reference sequence). The CDR3 is 15 amino acids. The CDR3 here is CSARDPGKGNYGYTF. In nucleotides, the CDR3 is TGCAGTGCTAGAGATCCGGGGAAGGGAAACTATGGCTACACCTTC.

The sample holds many counts of this clonotype. Sequence at one end of the junction differs from germline and may be a read error. The chain has TRBV7-2 and TRBJ1-5; D possibly corresponds to TRBD1 (6 bases). The CDR3 length is 15 residues. Germline V gene sequence: CDR1 SGHTA, CDR2 FQGNSA. The CDR3 DNA reads as TGTGCCAGCAGCCGCATTTTGGGGGGCAACCAGCCCCAGCATTTT. Its translation is CASSRILGGNQPQHF. The complete variable domain, with remaining parts taken from reference TRBV7-2 and TRBJ1-5, reads GAGVSQSPSNKVTEKGKDVELRCDPISGHTALYWYRQSLGQGLEFLIYFQGNSAPDKSGLPSDRFSAERTGGSVSTLTIQRTQQEDSAVYLCASSRILGGNQPQHFGDGTRLSIL.

This clonotype was seen repeatedly, ten times or more. This chain connects TRBV7-2 to TRBJ2-7, with D possibly being TRBD2 (6 bases). CDR1 is SGHTA, CDR2 FQGNSA, per germline. The CDR3 length is 13 residues. V dropped 4 bases and J dropped 6 bases, with 13 bases sitting between them. The chain's CDR3 is CASSWETRSEQYF. The CDR3, as DNA: TGTGCCAGCAGCTGGGAGACTAGGTCCGAGCAGTACTTC.

This clonotype was found many times. The CDR3 is CASIRDTGERETQYF. The CDR3 DNA reads as TGTGCCAGCATCCGCGATACAGGGGAACGAGAGACCCAGTACTTC. This sequence joins TRBV2 and TRBJ2-5; 7 bases align to TRBD1. Per the germline V gene, CDR1 is SNHLY and CDR2 is FYNNEI. The CDR3 consists of 15 residues. V shed 7 bases, J shed 4 bases, and the junction held 12 bases outside the gene matches.

This clonotype was counted many times. This chain links TRBV14 with TRBJ2-7; D gene unclear. V was clipped by 0 bases and J by 4 bases, with 10 bases between them. The CDR3 has 14 amino acids. Germline V lookup: CDR1 SGHDN, CDR2 FVKESK. The CDR3 DNA follows: TGTGCCAGCAGCCAAGATTTGACAAGATACGAGCAGTACTTC. This gives the protein CASSQDLTRYEQYF.

This clonotype was recorded many times. This rearrangement joins TRBV28 to TRBJ1-2; maybe TRBD1 (5 bases). V lost 3 bases and J lost 5, with 13 bases in between. Germline V lookup: CDR1 MDHEN, CDR2 SYDVKM. The CDR3 totals 14 residues. The CDR3 is CASSLGTGSYGYTF. CDR3 DNA: TGTGCCAGCAGTTTGGGGACTGGATCTTATGGCTACACCTTC.

This clonotype appeared many times. V is TRBV27 and J is TRBJ2-7, with 14 bases fitting TRBD2. With V trimmed by 5 bases and J by 6 bases, 6 bases remained unmatched. Germline-derived CDR1 and CDR2 are MNHEY and SMNVEV (reference sequence). The CDR3 is 15 amino acids. CDR3 residues: CASSPGTSGSGEQYF. CDR3 nucleotide sequence: TGTGCCAGCAGTCCCGGGACTAGCGGGAGTGGCGAGCAGTACTTC.

The chain couples TRBV20-1 to TRBJ2-2; D is perhaps TRBD2 (5 bases). The length of the CDR3 is 15 residues. CDR1 and CDR2 (germline): DFQATT, SNEGSKA (reference sequence). Trimming took 5 bases from V and 6 from J, leaving 19 bases between them. The CDR3 sequence: CSAESGKGKAGELFF. The CDR3 DNA sequence: TGCAGTGCTGAGTCGGGGAAAGGGAAAGCCGGGGAGCTGTTTTTT.

In its sample, this clonotype was seen many times. The rearrangement uses TRBV20-1 and TRBJ2-3; D gene ambiguous. The length of the CDR3 is 11 residues. The V and J ends lost 6 bases and 6 bases respectively, with 10 bases between them. Germline V gene sequence: CDR1 DFQATT, CDR2 SNEGSKA (reference sequence). The CDR3 loop is CSAAMSDTQYF. CDR3 DNA: TGCAGTGCCGCTATGTCGGATACGCAGTATTTT.

In its sample, this clonotype was seen many times. The gene calls are TRBV20-1 and TRBJ2-7; TRBD2 might be the D (6 bases). CDR1 and CDR2 from the germline V gene are DFQATT and SNEGSKA (reference sequence). The V end lost 6 bases, the J end lost 0 bases, and 15 bases lay between the germline ends. The length of the CDR3 is 14 residues. The CDR3, as DNA: TGCAGTGCAACTCAAACCGGGAGCTCCTACGAGCAGTACTTC. Protein product: CSATQTGSSYEQYF.

This clonotype came up once. The rearrangement uses TRBV12-3 or TRBV12-4 and TRBJ2-5; D call uncertain. The CDR3 consists of 14 residues. The V end was cut by 3 bases, the J end by 2 bases, with 10 bases between. CDR3 protein: CASSLQPTQETQYF. CDR3 nucleotides: TGTGCCAGCAGTTTGCAGCCCACTCAAGAGACCCAGTACTTC.

The V and J genes are TRBV11-2 and TRBJ2-5; 7 bases are shared with TRBD2. Unmatched junction bases numbered 6, after V lost 5 bases and J lost 3 bases. The CDR3 runs 14 residues. Germline CDR1 SGHAT, CDR2 FQNNGV. The DNA of the CDR3 is TGTGCCAGCAGCCCCCGGACTAGAAAAGAGACCCAGTACTTC. Translated: CASSPRTRKETQYF.

This clonotype was picked up many times. The chain couples TRBV7-2 to TRBJ1-1, with a weak D call TRBD1 (6 bases). The CDR3 covers 16 residues. Between the trimmed V and J ends, which lost 5 bases and 0 bases, there was a span of 16 bases. Germline V gene sequence: CDR1 SGHTA, CDR2 FQGNSA. The CDR3 loop is CASSTWGAGMNTEAFF. For the CDR3, the DNA is TGTGCCAGCAGCACCTGGGGGGCAGGCATGAACACTGAAGCTTTCTTT.

This clonotype has a count of ten or more. The gene calls are TRBV20-1 and TRBJ2-7; unclear D gene. The CDR3 has 16 amino acids. Germline lookup yields CDR1 DFQATT and CDR2 SNEGSKA (reference sequence). The V end lost 6 bases, the J end lost 3 bases, and 24 bases lay between the germline ends. The chain's CDR3 is CSAHPDGLGINYEQYF. The CDR3 bases are TGCAGTGCACACCCGGACGGATTGGGGATTAACTACGAGCAGTACTTC.

The genes are TRBV5-1 and TRBJ2-5, with TRBD1 matching over 9 bases. CDR1 and CDR2 from the germline V gene are SGHRS and YFSETQ. Unmatched junction bases numbered 12, after V lost 4 bases and J lost 5 bases. This CDR3 region has 16 residues. CDR3 sequence (DNA): TGCGCCAGCAGCGCAGCCCGGGACAGGGAGGACGAGACCCAGTACTTC. This sequence encodes CASSAARDREDETQYF.